The clone carrying this TCR beta chain showed up just a few times. Its antigen is undetermined. Template switching (which added a universal primer site) was used, and cDNA carried unique molecular identifiers. One entry per CDR3 protein results from TCRdb running MiXCR on the 5' RACE reads. The sample yields 200,000 to 250,000 distinct CDR3 sequences, about 12% seen once. The record originates from a study of identical twins. The V and J ends lost 3 bases and 1 base respectively, with 12 bases between them. In germline, CDR1 is DFQATT, CDR2 SNEGSKA (reference sequence). This CDR3 spans 14 amino acids. General study findings and limits: Analyses of zero insertions could be partly confounded by invariant MAIT and iNKT cells.

The data were also submitted as part of a second study, on yellow fever vaccine responses in identical twins.

The TCR comes from a young woman in good health. Material: memory (CD45RO+) T cells sorted from blood. The rearrangement uses TRBV20-1 and TRBJ2-5; maybe TRBD2 (6 bases). The CDR3 spells CSASDIAAQETQYF. The CDR3 DNA follows: TGCAGTGCTAGTGATATAGCGGCCCAAGAGACCCAGTACTTC.